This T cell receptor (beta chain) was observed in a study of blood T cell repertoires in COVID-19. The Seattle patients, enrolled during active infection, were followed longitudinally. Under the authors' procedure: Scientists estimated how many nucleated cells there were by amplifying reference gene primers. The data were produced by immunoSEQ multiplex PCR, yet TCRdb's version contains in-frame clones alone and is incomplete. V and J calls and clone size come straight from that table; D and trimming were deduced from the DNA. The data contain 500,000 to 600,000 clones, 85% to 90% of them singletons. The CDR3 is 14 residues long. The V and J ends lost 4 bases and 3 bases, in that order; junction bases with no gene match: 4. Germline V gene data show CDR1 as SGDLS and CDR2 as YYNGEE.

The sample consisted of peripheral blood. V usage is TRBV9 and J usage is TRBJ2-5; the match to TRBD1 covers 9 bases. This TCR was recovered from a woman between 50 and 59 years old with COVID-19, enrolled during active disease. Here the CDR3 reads CASSSRQGEETQYF. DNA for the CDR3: TGTGCCAGCAGCTCCCGACAGGGGGAAGAGACCCAGTACTTC.